A single T cell receptor beta chain is shown here with its context. The sample belongs to a study of blood T cell repertoires in COVID-19. Study as a whole: Material from acute and convalescent COVID-19 was sourced from the United States, Italy and Spain. The analysed material was cDNA or gDNA that came from T cells, B-cell-depleted T cells, or PBMCs.

Per the study methods: Reference gene primer amplification gave nucleated cell count estimates. Repertoires were generated with immunoSEQ multiplex PCR, while TCRdb's copy carries only in-frame clones and drops some. For V, J and clone size, that table is used; D and trimming come from the DNA. The repertoire consists of 200,000 to 300,000 clones, with approximately 83% occurring once and the leading ten covering just over 3%. This clonotype was obtained from a woman in her 30s who had recovered from COVID-19. Sequencing used peripheral blood.

The CDR3 DNA is TGCGCCAGCAGCTTGGTGGTAGCGGGGGAGAATGAGCAGTTCTTC. Translating gives CASSLVVAGENEQFF. The chain carries TRBV5-1 and TRBJ2-1; TRBD2 aligns across 9 bases. The CDR3 is 15 amino acids. Germline V gives CDR1 SGHRS, CDR2 YFSETQ. V lost 0 bases and J lost 7; bases outside the gene matches: 5. The full variable domain, with the rest looked up from reference TRBV5-1 and TRBJ2-1, is KAGVTQTPRYLIKTRGQQVTLSCSPISGHRSVSWYQQTPGQGLQFLFEYFSETQRNKGNFPGRFSGRQFSNSRSEMNVSTLELGDSALYLCASSLVVAGENEQFFGPGTRLTVL.